The TCR beta chain described here comes from a study of T-cell reconstitution after alpha-beta-depleted transplantation in children. General study results and limits: Newly generated T cells supplied most T-cell counts and diversity one year post-transplant. Reportedly, alpha-beta T cells present about two months post-transplant originated from several hundred expanded clones of graft origin.

The CDR3 is made up of 15 amino acids. Trimming cost V 4 bases and J 7 bases, with 19 bases left between them. Concerning this clonotype: Antigen: not known.

Unique molecular identifiers tagged the TCRbeta library. MiXCR, applied by TCRdb to the PCR reads, yields one record per CDR3 protein. Of a few hundred thousand distinct CDR3 sequences listed, over 40% are singletons. Source: PBMCs, taken before TCRalphabeta/CD19-depleted stem cell transplant. The clonotype comes from a girl aged 2 to 10 with aplastic anemia, due to receive a stem cell transplant. The V and J genes are TRBV12-3 or TRBV12-4 and TRBJ1-2; D remains unclear. Here the CDR3 reads CASSSVLKVLGGYTF. As DNA, the CDR3 is TGTGCCAGCAGTTCGGTTTTAAAGGTACTGGGTGGCTACACCTTC.